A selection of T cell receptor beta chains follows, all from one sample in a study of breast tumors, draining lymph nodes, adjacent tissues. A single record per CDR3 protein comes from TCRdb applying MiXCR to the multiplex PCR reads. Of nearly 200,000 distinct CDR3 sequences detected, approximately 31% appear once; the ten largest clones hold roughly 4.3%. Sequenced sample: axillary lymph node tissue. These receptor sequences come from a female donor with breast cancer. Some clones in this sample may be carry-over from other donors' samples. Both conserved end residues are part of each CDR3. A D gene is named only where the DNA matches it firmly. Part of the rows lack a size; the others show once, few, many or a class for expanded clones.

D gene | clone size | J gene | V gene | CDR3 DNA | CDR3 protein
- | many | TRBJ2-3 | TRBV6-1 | TGTGCCAGCAGTGAAGTAATCGGGGCAAGGACAGATACGCAGTATTTT | CASSEVIGARTDTQYF
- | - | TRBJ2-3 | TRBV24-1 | TGTGCCACCAGTGGGACGACAGATACGCAGTATTTT | CATSGTTDTQYF
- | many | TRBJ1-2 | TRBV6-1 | TGTGCCAGCAGTGAAAGCAGTAGATATGGCTACACCTTC | CASSESSRYGYTF
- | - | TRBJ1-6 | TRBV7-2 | TGTGCCAGCAGCTTAGGGGTATTATCCAATTCACCCCTCCACTTT | CASSLGVLSNSPLHF
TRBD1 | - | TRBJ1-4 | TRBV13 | TGTGCCAGCAGCTTAGTTTCCGGGACAGCTCGGGAGAAACTGTTTTTT | CASSLVSGTAREKLFF
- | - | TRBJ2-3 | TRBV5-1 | TGCGCCAGCAGTACGCAGGAGGCAGATACGCAGTATTTT | CASSTQEADTQYF
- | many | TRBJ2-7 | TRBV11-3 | TGTGCCAGCAGCTTAGAAACTAGTCACGAGCAGTACTTC | CASSLETSHEQYF
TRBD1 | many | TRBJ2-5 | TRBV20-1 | TGCAGTGCCAGGGACAGGGGCTCGTCCCGCTGGGAGACCCAGTACTTC | CSARDRGSSRWETQYF
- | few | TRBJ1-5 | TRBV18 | TGTGCCAGCTCCGGGGGGAACAATCAGCCCCAGCATTTT | CASSGGNNQPQHF
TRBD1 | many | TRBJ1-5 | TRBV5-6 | TGTGCCAGCAGCAAGGGACAGGGAGTGGGTCAGCCCCAGCATTTT | CASSKGQGVGQPQHF
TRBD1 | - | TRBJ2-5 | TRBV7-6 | TGTGCCAGCAGCTTAGCTACAGGACAGGGGGAGACCCAGTACTTC | CASSLATGQGETQYF
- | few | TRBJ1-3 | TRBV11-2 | TGTGCCAGCAGCTCAAGGATCTCTGCAAACACCATATATTTT | CASSSRISANTIYF
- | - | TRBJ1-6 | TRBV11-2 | TGTGCCAGCAGCTACTCGGACGGACCCCTCCACTTT | CASSYSDGPLHF
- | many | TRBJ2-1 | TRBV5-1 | TGCGCCAGCAGCTTGGGGGGGGACTACAATGAGCAGTTCTTC | CASSLGGDYNEQFF
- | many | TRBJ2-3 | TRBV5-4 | TGTGCCAGCAGCTCGCAGGGTGCAGATACGCAGTATTTT | CASSSQGADTQYF
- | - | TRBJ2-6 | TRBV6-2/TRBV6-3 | TGTGCCAGCAGTTACGTCGCAGGGTCCAACGTCCTGACTTTC | CASSYVAGSNVLTF
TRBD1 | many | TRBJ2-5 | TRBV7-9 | TGTGCCAGCGGGGCGGACAGGATGGGCCAAGAGACCCAGTACTTC | CASGADRMGQETQYF
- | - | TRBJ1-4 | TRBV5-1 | TGCGCCAGCACACTAGCGGCGGGGGAAAAACTGTTTTTT | CASTLAAGEKLFF
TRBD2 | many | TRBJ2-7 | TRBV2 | TGTGCCAGCAGACTCGGACTAGCGGGGGGGTACGAGCAGTACTTC | CASRLGLAGGYEQYF
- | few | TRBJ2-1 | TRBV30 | TGTGCCTGGAGTGTACTCTGGGAATTCAATGAGCAGTTCTTC | CAWSVLWEFNEQFF
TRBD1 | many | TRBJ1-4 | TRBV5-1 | TGCGCCAGCAGCTGGACAGGGGAAGGTGAAAAACTGTTTTTT | CASSWTGEGEKLFF
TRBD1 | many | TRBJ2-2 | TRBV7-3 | TGTGCCAGCAGCCCCGGGACAGGGGCTGGGGAGCTGTTTTTT | CASSPGTGAGELFF
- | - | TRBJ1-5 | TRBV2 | TGTGCCAGCAAGTACAGTACCTCCCAGCATTTT | CASKYSTSQHF
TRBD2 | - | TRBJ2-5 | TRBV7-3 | TGTGCCAGCAGCTCCAGCGGGGAGGCCGAGACCCAGTACTTC | CASSSSGEAETQYF
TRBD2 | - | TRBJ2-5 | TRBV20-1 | TGCAGTGCTCCACTAGCGGAGACCCAGTACTTC | CSAPLAETQYF
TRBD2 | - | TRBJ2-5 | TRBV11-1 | TGTGCCAGCAGCTCAAATTGGGGCCGAGGTTTTCTAGCGGTACAAGAGATCCAGTACTTC | CASSSNWGRGFLAVQEIQYF